This is a list of T cell receptor beta chains from one sample in a study of beta chain features in type 1 diabetes. Sequencing was performed with immunoSEQ multiplex PCR; in TCRdb, only in-frame clones are kept and a portion is missing. Altogether about 360,000 clones are present, around 12% being singletons, with the ten largest covering under 0.02%. Material: naive CD4+ T cells from blood. All receptors come from a man younger than 30 in good health. Both conserved end residues are part of each CDR3. Each record gives: J gene, clone size, D gene, V gene, CDR3 protein, CDR3 DNA. A D gene is named only where the DNA matches it firmly. Expanded clones are given a class, and other clones once, few, many or no size at all.

j_call: TRBJ2-6
clone_size: few
d_call: TRBD1
v_call: TRBV9
cdr3_aa: CASSVETAGGSLSGANVLTF
cdr3_nt: TGTGCCAGCAGCGTAGAAACGGCAGGGGGCTCTCTCTCTGGGGCCAACGTCCTGACTTTC

j_call: TRBJ2-7
clone_size: -
d_call: -
v_call: TRBV6-5
cdr3_aa: CASGQGYEQYF
cdr3_nt: TGTGCCAGCGGCCAGGGCTACGAGCAGTACTTC

j_call: TRBJ2-2
clone_size: -
d_call: TRBD2
v_call: TRBV6-1
cdr3_aa: CASSPTSGSTGELFF
cdr3_nt: TGTGCCAGCAGCCCTACTAGCGGGAGCACCGGGGAGCTGTTTTTT

j_call: TRBJ2-1
clone_size: few
d_call: TRBD2
v_call: TRBV9
cdr3_aa: CASSPGLAGVNEQFF
cdr3_nt: TGTGCCAGCAGCCCGGGACTAGCGGGAGTAAATGAGCAGTTCTTC

j_call: TRBJ2-7
clone_size: -
d_call: TRBD1
v_call: TRBV28
cdr3_aa: CASSYRDSATKGNF
cdr3_nt: TGTGCCAGCAGCTACCGGGACAGCGCTACGAAGGGAAACTTC

j_call: TRBJ2-2
clone_size: few
d_call: TRBD1
v_call: TRBV27
cdr3_aa: CASSPRTGFTGELFF
cdr3_nt: TGTGCCAGCAGCCCACGGACAGGGTTCACCGGGGAGCTGTTTTTT

j_call: TRBJ2-1
clone_size: few
d_call: -
v_call: TRBV7-3
cdr3_aa: CASSLSPNNEQFF
cdr3_nt: TGTGCCAGCAGCTTAAGCCCTAATAATGAGCAGTTCTTC

j_call: TRBJ2-6
clone_size: few
d_call: -
v_call: TRBV18
cdr3_aa: CASSPGRSGANVLTF
cdr3_nt: TGTGCCAGCTCACCAGGGCGCTCTGGGGCCAACGTCCTGACTTTC

j_call: TRBJ1-1
clone_size: -
d_call: TRBD1
v_call: TRBV5-6
cdr3_aa: CASSRTGGAFF
cdr3_nt: TGTGCCAGCAGCAGGACAGGTGGAGCTTTCTTT

j_call: TRBJ1-2
clone_size: -
d_call: -
v_call: TRBV7-9
cdr3_aa: CASSSVGDYYGYTF
cdr3_nt: TGTGCCAGCAGCTCCGTTGGAGATTACTATGGCTACACCTTC

j_call: TRBJ1-5
clone_size: few
d_call: -
v_call: TRBV27
cdr3_aa: CASSLGSYSNQPQHF
cdr3_nt: TGTGCCAGCAGTTTGGGCAGCTATAGCAATCAGCCCCAGCATTTT

j_call: TRBJ2-7
clone_size: few
d_call: -
v_call: TRBV6-5
cdr3_aa: CASSYGPLYEQYF
cdr3_nt: TGTGCCAGCAGTTACGGGCCCCTCTACGAGCAGTACTTC

j_call: TRBJ2-1
clone_size: -
d_call: TRBD1
v_call: TRBV7-2
cdr3_aa: CASSLPGTGGTNEQFF
cdr3_nt: TGTGCCAGCAGCCTCCCCGGGACAGGGGGCACAAATGAGCAGTTCTTC

j_call: TRBJ2-5
clone_size: -
d_call: -
v_call: TRBV9
cdr3_aa: CASSVSTGQETQYF
cdr3_nt: TGTGCCAGCAGCGTAAGTACAGGTCAAGAGACCCAGTACTTC

j_call: TRBJ2-2
clone_size: -
d_call: -
v_call: TRBV11-3
cdr3_aa: CASSLDPFTGELFF
cdr3_nt: TGTGCCAGCAGCTTAGATCCGTTCACCGGGGAGCTGTTTTTT

j_call: TRBJ2-4
clone_size: -
d_call: -
v_call: TRBV27
cdr3_aa: CASSFGRGGNIQYF
cdr3_nt: TGTGCCAGCAGTTTTGGCAGGGGAGGGAACATTCAGTACTTC

j_call: TRBJ1-4
clone_size: -
d_call: -
v_call: TRBV2
cdr3_aa: CASTIAEKLFF
cdr3_nt: TGTGCCAGCACCATAGCTGAAAAACTGTTTTTT

j_call: TRBJ2-2
clone_size: few
d_call: -
v_call: TRBV7-8
cdr3_aa: CASSSSHISGELFF
cdr3_nt: TGTGCCAGCAGCTCCTCACACATCTCCGGGGAGCTGTTTTTT

j_call: TRBJ2-3
clone_size: few
d_call: TRBD2
v_call: TRBV4-3
cdr3_aa: CASSQGTSGGADTQYF
cdr3_nt: TGCGCCAGCAGCCAAGGGACTAGCGGGGGGGCAGATACGCAGTATTTT

j_call: TRBJ2-3
clone_size: few
d_call: TRBD2
v_call: TRBV4-2
cdr3_aa: CASSQVLAGGTDTQYF
cdr3_nt: TGTGCCAGCAGCCAAGTTCTAGCGGGAGGCACAGATACGCAGTATTTT

j_call: TRBJ1-5
clone_size: few
d_call: -
v_call: TRBV19
cdr3_aa: CASSPLPQDGLYQPQHF
cdr3_nt: TGTGCCAGTAGTCCCTTACCACAGGATGGGCTGTATCAGCCCCAGCATTTT

j_call: TRBJ2-2
clone_size: few
d_call: TRBD2
v_call: TRBV7-7
cdr3_aa: CASSYGGSDTGELFF
cdr3_nt: TGTGCTAGCAGCTACGGGGGGTCGGACACCGGGGAGCTGTTTTTT

j_call: TRBJ2-1
clone_size: few
d_call: -
v_call: TRBV7-9
cdr3_aa: CASSARQESDEQFF
cdr3_nt: TGTGCCAGCAGCGCTCGACAGGAATCCGATGAGCAGTTCTTC

j_call: TRBJ2-2
clone_size: few
d_call: TRBD1
v_call: TRBV5-4
cdr3_aa: CASSFGQANTGELFF
cdr3_nt: TGTGCCAGCAGCTTCGGACAGGCGAACACCGGGGAGCTGTTTTTT

j_call: TRBJ1-3
clone_size: few
d_call: -
v_call: TRBV10-3
cdr3_aa: CAISESTDSGNTIYF
cdr3_nt: TGTGCCATCAGTGAGTCAACAGATTCTGGAAACACCATATATTTT

j_call: TRBJ1-1
clone_size: -
d_call: -
v_call: TRBV29-1
cdr3_aa: CSVRTRQVNTEAFF
cdr3_nt: TGCAGCGTGCGCACAAGACAGGTGAACACTGAAGCTTTCTTT

j_call: TRBJ2-7
clone_size: -
d_call: -
v_call: TRBV7-9
cdr3_aa: CASRSNVGVYYEQYF
cdr3_nt: TGTGCCAGCAGATCGAACGTAGGGGTTTACTACGAGCAGTACTTC

j_call: TRBJ2-7
clone_size: few
d_call: TRBD2
v_call: TRBV29-1
cdr3_aa: CSVGPRHSGSPSYEQYF
cdr3_nt: TGCAGCGTTGGCCCGCGCCATAGCGGGAGTCCGTCCTACGAGCAGTACTTC

j_call: TRBJ1-1
clone_size: few
d_call: -
v_call: TRBV7-9
cdr3_aa: CASSFGGTDAFF
cdr3_nt: TGTGCCAGCAGCTTCGGTGGGACTGATGCTTTCTTT

j_call: TRBJ2-2
clone_size: few
d_call: -
v_call: TRBV7-9
cdr3_aa: CASGRQDTNTGELFF
cdr3_nt: TGTGCCAGCGGAAGACAAGATACGAACACCGGGGAGCTGTTTTTT

j_call: TRBJ1-5
clone_size: -
d_call: -
v_call: TRBV18
cdr3_aa: CASSPNDNPNQPQHF
cdr3_nt: TGTGCCAGCTCACCCAACGACAACCCAAATCAGCCCCAGCATTTT

j_call: TRBJ2-5
clone_size: few
d_call: TRBD1
v_call: TRBV15
cdr3_aa: CATSRDRTGSETQYF
cdr3_nt: TGTGCCACCAGCAGAGACCGGACAGGGTCGGAGACCCAGTACTTC

j_call: TRBJ1-5
clone_size: few
d_call: -
v_call: TRBV18
cdr3_aa: CASSPTGNGNQPQHF
cdr3_nt: TGTGCCAGCTCACCTACAGGAAACGGTAATCAGCCCCAGCATTTT

j_call: TRBJ1-2
clone_size: few
d_call: -
v_call: TRBV5-4
cdr3_aa: CASSRDNNYGYTF
cdr3_nt: TGTGCCAGCAGTCGGGACAACAACTATGGCTACACCTTC

j_call: TRBJ2-3
clone_size: -
d_call: -
v_call: TRBV28
cdr3_aa: CASSFSRTDTQYF
cdr3_nt: TGTGCCAGCAGTTTCTCCCGCACAGATACGCAGTATTTT

j_call: TRBJ2-7
clone_size: -
d_call: TRBD1
v_call: TRBV7-3
cdr3_aa: CASSSGQGGEQYF
cdr3_nt: TGTGCCAGCAGCTCAGGACAGGGGGGCGAGCAGTACTTC

j_call: TRBJ2-3
clone_size: -
d_call: TRBD1
v_call: TRBV6-1
cdr3_aa: CASSAQPGQGTDTQYF
cdr3_nt: TGTGCCAGCAGTGCTCAACCGGGACAGGGAACAGATACGCAGTATTTT

j_call: TRBJ2-7
clone_size: -
d_call: TRBD2
v_call: TRBV4-3
cdr3_aa: CASSQGFREGLAYEQYF
cdr3_nt: TGCGCCAGCAGCCAAGGTTTTCGGGAGGGCCTGGCCTACGAGCAGTACTTC

j_call: TRBJ2-5
clone_size: few
d_call: -
v_call: TRBV7-2
cdr3_aa: CASSFRRARGTETQYF
cdr3_nt: TGTGCCAGCAGCTTCCGGCGGGCTAGGGGGACGGAGACCCAGTACTTC

j_call: TRBJ1-1
clone_size: few
d_call: -
v_call: TRBV5-1
cdr3_aa: CASSFGGNTEAFF
cdr3_nt: TGCGCCAGCAGCTTCGGGGGGAACACTGAAGCTTTCTTT

j_call: TRBJ2-2
clone_size: few
d_call: TRBD2
v_call: TRBV27
cdr3_aa: CASSLYGGGLNTGELFF
cdr3_nt: TGTGCCAGCAGTTTATATGGGGGGGGATTGAACACCGGGGAGCTGTTTTTT

j_call: TRBJ1-5
clone_size: -
d_call: -
v_call: TRBV7-8
cdr3_aa: CASSSRRGGGANQPQHF
cdr3_nt: TGTGCCAGCAGCTCGCGCCGGGGCGGGGGTGCAAATCAGCCCCAGCATTTT

j_call: TRBJ1-5
clone_size: many
d_call: TRBD1
v_call: TRBV23-1
cdr3_aa: CASSRSDRGCQPQHF
cdr3_nt: TGCGCCAGCAGTCGCTCGGACAGGGGATGTCAGCCCCAGCATTTT

j_call: TRBJ1-5
clone_size: -
d_call: -
v_call: TRBV6-5
cdr3_aa: CASSSSPNQPQHF
cdr3_nt: TGTGCCAGCAGTTCTTCTCCCAATCAGCCCCAGCATTTT

j_call: TRBJ1-2
clone_size: few
d_call: TRBD1
v_call: TRBV6-1
cdr3_aa: CASSEYRGSGYTF
cdr3_nt: TGTGCCAGCAGTGAGTACAGGGGGTCTGGCTACACCTTC

j_call: TRBJ2-5
clone_size: many
d_call: TRBD1
v_call: TRBV18
cdr3_aa: CASSPGQGASETQYF
cdr3_nt: TGTGCCAGCTCACCAGGACAGGGGGCTTCGGAGACCCAGTACTTC

j_call: TRBJ2-1
clone_size: few
d_call: TRBD2
v_call: TRBV28
cdr3_aa: CASSTSGTPRNEQFF
cdr3_nt: TGTGCCAGCAGTACTAGCGGGACCCCTCGGAATGAGCAGTTCTTC

j_call: TRBJ1-2
clone_size: many
d_call: -
v_call: TRBV29-1
cdr3_aa: CSVKNGYTF
cdr3_nt: TGCAGCGTCAAAAATGGCTACACCTTC

j_call: TRBJ1-1
clone_size: few
d_call: TRBD1
v_call: TRBV28
cdr3_aa: CASSRPPGQVNTEAFF
cdr3_nt: TGTGCCAGCAGCCGACCCCCGGGACAGGTGAACACTGAAGCTTTCTTT

j_call: TRBJ2-2
clone_size: few
d_call: -
v_call: TRBV19
cdr3_aa: CASSMSPRGGSNTGELFF
cdr3_nt: TGTGCCAGTAGTATGTCCCCTCGGGGAGGATCGAACACCGGGGAGCTGTTTTTT

j_call: TRBJ1-1
clone_size: -
d_call: TRBD1
v_call: TRBV2
cdr3_aa: CASRRDRGYTEAFF
cdr3_nt: TGTGCCAGCAGGCGGGACAGGGGATACACTGAAGCTTTCTTT

j_call: TRBJ2-7
clone_size: few
d_call: TRBD1
v_call: TRBV5-4
cdr3_aa: CASSQDVTGMFYEQYF
cdr3_nt: TGCGCCAGCAGCCAAGATGTGACAGGGATGTTTTACGAGCAGTACTTC